This T cell receptor beta chain is from a study of siplizumab effects on memory and regulatory T cells. Study conclusions and caveats: Among sequences traceable to unstimulated CD4+ memory cells, alloreactive ones were significantly reduced by siplizumab. The diversity of naive T cells seemed greater than that of memory cells, and their alloresponse contribution seemed major. It was never confirmed that proliferating Tregs from siplizumab cultures were suppressive.

Per-sample assaying covered 95,000 to 100,000 TCR templates. Sequencing used immunoSEQ multiplex PCR; TCRdb keeps in-frame clones, though not all of them. The sample includes under 130,000 clones, about 92% of them seen just once. This CDR3 is 15 amino acids long. Germline V gene sequence: CDR1 SQVTM, CDR2 ANQGSEA. Trimming at V came to 3 bases and at J to 4 bases, leaving 8 bases not matched to a gene. In the case of this clone: The antigen remains undetermined.

The rearrangement joins TRBV29-1 to TRBJ2-3; 9 bases match TRBD1. Source material: CD4+ T cells sorted from blood. This clonotype was sampled from a human donor in good health. The CDR3: CSVDPGTGLPDTQYF. CDR3 in DNA: TGCAGCGTTGATCCCGGGACAGGGTTGCCAGATACGCAGTATTTT.